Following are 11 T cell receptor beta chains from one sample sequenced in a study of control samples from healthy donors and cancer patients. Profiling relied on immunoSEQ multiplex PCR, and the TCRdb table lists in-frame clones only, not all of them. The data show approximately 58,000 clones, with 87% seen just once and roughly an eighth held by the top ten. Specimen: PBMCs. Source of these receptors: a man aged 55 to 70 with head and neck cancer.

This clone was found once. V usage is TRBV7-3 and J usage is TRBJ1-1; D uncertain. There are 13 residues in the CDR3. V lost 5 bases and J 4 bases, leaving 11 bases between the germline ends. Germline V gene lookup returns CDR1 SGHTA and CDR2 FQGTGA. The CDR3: CASSQEWRTEAFF. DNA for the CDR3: TGTGCCAGCAGCCAAGAATGGCGCACTGAAGCTTTCTTT. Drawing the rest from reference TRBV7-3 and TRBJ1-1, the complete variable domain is GAGVSQTPSNKVTEKGKYVELRCDPISGHTALYWYRQSLGQGPEFLIYFQGTGAADDSGLPNDRFFAVRPEGSVSTLKIQRTERGDSAVYLCASSQEWRTEAFFGQGTRLTVV.

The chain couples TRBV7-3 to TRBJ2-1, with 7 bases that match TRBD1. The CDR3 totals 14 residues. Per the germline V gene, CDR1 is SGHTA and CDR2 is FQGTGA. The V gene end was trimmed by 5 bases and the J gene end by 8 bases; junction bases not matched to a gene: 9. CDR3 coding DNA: TGTGCCAGCAGCGCCGAACCAGGGGGTGATGAGCAGTTCTTC. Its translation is CASSAEPGGDEQFF. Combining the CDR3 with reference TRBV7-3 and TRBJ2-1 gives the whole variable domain GAGVSQTPSNKVTEKGKYVELRCDPISGHTALYWYRQSLGQGPEFLIYFQGTGAADDSGLPNDRFFAVRPEGSVSTLKIQRTERGDSAVYLCASSAEPGGDEQFFGPGTRLTVL.

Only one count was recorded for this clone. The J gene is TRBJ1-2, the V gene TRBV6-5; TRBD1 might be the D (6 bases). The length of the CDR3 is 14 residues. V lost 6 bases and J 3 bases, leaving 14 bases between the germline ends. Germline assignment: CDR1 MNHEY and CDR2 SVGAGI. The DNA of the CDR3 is TGTGCCAGCAGACTAACCGGACAGCACTATGGCTACACCTTC. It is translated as CASRLTGQHYGYTF.

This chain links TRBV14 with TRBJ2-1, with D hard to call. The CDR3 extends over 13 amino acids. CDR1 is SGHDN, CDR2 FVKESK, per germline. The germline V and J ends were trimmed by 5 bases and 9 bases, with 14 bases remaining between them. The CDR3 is CASSGVERSEQFF. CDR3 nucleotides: TGTGCCAGCAGCGGGGTTGAAAGGTCTGAGCAGTTCTTC.

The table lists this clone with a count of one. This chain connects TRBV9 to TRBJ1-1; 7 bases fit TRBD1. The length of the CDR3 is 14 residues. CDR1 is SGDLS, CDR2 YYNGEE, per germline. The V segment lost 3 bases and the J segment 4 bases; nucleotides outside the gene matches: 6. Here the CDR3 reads CASSGQGGGTEAFF. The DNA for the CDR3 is TGTGCCAGCAGCGGACAGGGAGGGGGCACTGAAGCTTTCTTT.

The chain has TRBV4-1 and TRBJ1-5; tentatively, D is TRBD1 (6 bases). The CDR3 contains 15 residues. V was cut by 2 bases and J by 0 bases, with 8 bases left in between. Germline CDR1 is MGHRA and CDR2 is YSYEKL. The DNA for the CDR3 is TGCGCCAGCAGCCAACGACAGGATAGCAATCAGCCCCAGCATTTT. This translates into CASSQRQDSNQPQHF.

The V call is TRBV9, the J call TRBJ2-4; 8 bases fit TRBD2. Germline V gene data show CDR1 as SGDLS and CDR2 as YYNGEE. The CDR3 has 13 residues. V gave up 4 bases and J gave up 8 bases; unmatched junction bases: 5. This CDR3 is CASSNAGGYIQYF. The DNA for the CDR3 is TGTGCCAGCAGCAATGCGGGGGGATACATTCAGTACTTC.

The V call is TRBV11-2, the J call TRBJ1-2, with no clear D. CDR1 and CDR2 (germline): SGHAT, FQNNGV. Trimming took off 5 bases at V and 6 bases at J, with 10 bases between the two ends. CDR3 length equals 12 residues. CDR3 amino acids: CASSQEGNGYTF. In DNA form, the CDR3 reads TGTGCCAGCAGCCAGGAAGGGAATGGCTACACCTTC.

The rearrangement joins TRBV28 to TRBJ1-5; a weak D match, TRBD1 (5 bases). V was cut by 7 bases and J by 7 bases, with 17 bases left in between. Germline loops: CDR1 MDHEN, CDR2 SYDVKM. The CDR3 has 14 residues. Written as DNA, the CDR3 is TGTGCCAGCAATGGTGAGGCAGGGTCCCAGCCCCAGCATTTT. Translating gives CASNGEAGSQPQHF. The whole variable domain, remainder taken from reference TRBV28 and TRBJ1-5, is DVKVTQSSRYLVKRTGEKVFLECVQDMDHENMFWYRQDPGLGLRLIYFSYDVKMKEKGDIPEGYSVSREKKERFSLILESASTNQTSMYLCASNGEAGSQPQHFGDGTRLSIL.

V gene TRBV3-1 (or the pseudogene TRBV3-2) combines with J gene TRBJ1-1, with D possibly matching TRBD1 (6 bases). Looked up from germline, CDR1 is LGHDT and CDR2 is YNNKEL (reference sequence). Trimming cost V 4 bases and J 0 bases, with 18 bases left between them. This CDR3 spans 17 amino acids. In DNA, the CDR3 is TGTGCCAGCAGCCCTTTTAAACAGGGAGTGGTGAACACTGAAGCTTTCTTT. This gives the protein CASSPFKQGVVNTEAFF.

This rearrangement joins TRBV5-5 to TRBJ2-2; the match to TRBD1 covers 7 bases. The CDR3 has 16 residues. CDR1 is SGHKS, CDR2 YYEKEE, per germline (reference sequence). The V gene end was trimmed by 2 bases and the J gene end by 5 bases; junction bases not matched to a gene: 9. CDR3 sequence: CASSFKGAASTGELFF. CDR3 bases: TGTGCCAGCAGCTTTAAGGGGGCGGCTTCAACCGGGGAGCTGTTTTTT.